A single sample gave rise to the 7 T cell receptor beta chains below, sequenced in a study of early T cells in non-severe SARS-CoV-2 infection. One entry per CDR3 protein results from TCRdb running MiXCR on the 5' RACE reads. In the table there are some 77,000 distinct CDR3 sequences, less than 20% of which are singletons. The sample comprised whole blood. These receptors all stem from an adult who was a healthcare worker with PCR-confirmed SARS-CoV-2 infection or an uninfected control (not recorded which).

This sequence joins TRBV19 and TRBJ1-5, with 7 bases lining up with TRBD1. Germline CDR1 and CDR2: LNHDA and SQIVND (reference sequence). V was pared by 5 bases and J by 1 base, with 5 bases of the junction left unmatched. CDR3 length: 15 amino acids. The DNA for the CDR3 is TGTGCCAGTAGTTGGGACAGCCTAAGCAATCAGCCCCAGCATTTT. This gives the protein CASSWDSLSNQPQHF.

This clonotype has just a few counts. The J gene is TRBJ2-3, the V gene TRBV29-1, with D maybe TRBD1 (6 bases). The length of the CDR3 is 13 residues. Germline CDR1 reads SQVTM; CDR2 reads ANQGSEA. Trimming took 8 bases from V and 1 from J, leaving 13 bases between them. The CDR3 region has the DNA TGCAGCTCCCCTGGGGGCGGCACAGATACGCAGTATTTT. It translates to CSSPGGGTDTQYF.

The gene calls are TRBV24-1 and TRBJ2-2; 7 nucleotides match TRBD1. Germline CDR1 and CDR2: KGHDR and SFDVKD. The CDR3 totals 15 residues. Trimming cost V 4 bases and J 4 bases; bases outside gene matches: 5. In DNA, the CDR3 is TGTGCCACCAGTGACTACAGGGGATTCACCGGGGAGCTGTTTTTT. The encoded protein is CATSDYRGFTGELFF.

The chain has TRBV5-1 and TRBJ2-3, with D possibly matching TRBD2 (5 bases). CDR3 length: 15 amino acids. The V gene's germline CDR1 is SGHRS and CDR2 YFSETQ. V shed 4 bases and J shed 2 bases, with 14 bases lying between them. For the CDR3, the DNA is TGCGCCAGCAGCCTTGACGGGGTACACACAGATACGCAGTATTTT. Amino acids: CASSLDGVHTDTQYF.

The rearrangement links TRBV27 to TRBJ1-1; D gene uncertain. The CDR3 has 15 amino acids. The germline V gene has CDR1 MNHEY and CDR2 SMNVEV (reference sequence). Trimming left V 4 bases short and J 5 bases short, with 17 bases between. DNA for the CDR3: TGTGCCAGCAGTTACACCACCCTCCGGGGAACTGAAGCTTTCTTT. It translates to CASSYTTLRGTEAFF.

A few counts support this clonotype. The chain combines TRBV11-2 with TRBJ1-5, with D unresolved. Trimming left V 0 bases short and J 7 bases short, with 7 bases between. This CDR3 spans 13 amino acids. Germline V gene lookup returns CDR1 SGHAT and CDR2 FQNNGV. This CDR3 is CASSLDRKQPQHF. The CDR3 DNA reads TGTGCCAGCAGCTTAGACAGGAAACAGCCCCAGCATTTT.

This clonotype was counted once. Here the CDR3 reads CASSRGPLSPLHF. CDR3 nucleotides: TGTGCCAGCAGCCGCGGACCGCTTTCACCCCTCCACTTT. V usage is TRBV6-6 and J usage is TRBJ1-6; D is ambiguous. In germline, CDR1 is MNHNY, CDR2 SVGAGI (reference sequence). The CDR3 is 13 amino acids. The V end was cut by 6 bases, the J end by 9 bases, with 12 bases between.